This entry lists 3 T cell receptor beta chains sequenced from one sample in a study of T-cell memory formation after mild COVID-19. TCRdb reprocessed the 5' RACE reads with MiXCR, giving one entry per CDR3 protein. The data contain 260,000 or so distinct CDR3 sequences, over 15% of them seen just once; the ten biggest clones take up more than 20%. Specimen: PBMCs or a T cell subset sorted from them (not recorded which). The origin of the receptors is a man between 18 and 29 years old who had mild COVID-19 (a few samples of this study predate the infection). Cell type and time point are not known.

The CDR3 is CSASAGQLSGNTIYF. The CDR3 region has the DNA TGCAGTGCTAGTGCCGGACAGCTTTCTGGAAACACCATATATTTT. The chain combines TRBV20-1 with TRBJ1-3, with D possibly matching TRBD1 (6 bases). Trimming took off 3 bases at V and 1 base at J, with 13 bases between the two ends. The CDR3 extends over 15 amino acids. CDR1 DFQATT and CDR2 SNEGSKA come from the germline V gene (reference sequence).

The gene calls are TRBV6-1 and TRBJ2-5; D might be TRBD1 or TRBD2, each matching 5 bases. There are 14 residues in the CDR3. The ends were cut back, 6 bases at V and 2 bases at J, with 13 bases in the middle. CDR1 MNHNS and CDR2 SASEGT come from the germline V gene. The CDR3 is CASRPGAGQETQYF. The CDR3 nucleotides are TGTGCCAGCAGGCCCGGGGCAGGTCAAGAGACCCAGTACTTC.

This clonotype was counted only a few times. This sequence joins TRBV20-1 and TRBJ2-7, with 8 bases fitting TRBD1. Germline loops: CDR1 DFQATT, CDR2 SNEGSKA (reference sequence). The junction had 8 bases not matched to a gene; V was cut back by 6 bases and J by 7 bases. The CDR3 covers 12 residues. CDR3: CSARGRGREQYF. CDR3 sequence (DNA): TGCAGTGCAAGGGGCAGGGGGCGGGAGCAGTACTTC.